The next 24 T cell receptor beta chains were all read from a single sample in a study of T cells in Graves' hyperthyroidism and ophthalmopathy. TCR beta CDR3 region amplification was performed from RNA transcripts. First-round RT-PCR of the TCR CDR3 relied on the HTBI primer set. TCRdb processed the multiplex PCR reads anew with MiXCR; each CDR3 protein has one entry. The sample carries roughly 750,000 distinct CDR3 sequences, roughly 15% recorded once. The sample comprised blood. The source of these receptors is a man aged 18 to 30 with Graves' hyperthyroidism.

The genes are TRBV20-1 and TRBJ1-2; D ambiguous. From germline, CDR1 is DFQATT and CDR2 SNEGSKA (reference sequence). The CDR3 length is 12 residues. V was shortened by 4 bases and J by 4 bases, with 10 bases between the two germline ends. The DNA of the CDR3 is TGCAGTGCTACACGGGATCCCTATGGCTACACCTTC. As protein: CSATRDPYGYTF.

This clonotype was observed at least ten times. This chain connects TRBV20-1 to TRBJ2-7, with D perhaps matching TRBD1 (6 bases). Between the trimmed V and J ends, which lost 6 bases and 2 bases, there was a span of 11 bases. The CDR3 is 12 amino acids. Per germline, CDR1 DFQATT and CDR2 SNEGSKA (reference sequence). The CDR3 nucleotides are TGCAGTGCCACGGACAGAACCTACGAGCAGTACTTC. Residues: CSATDRTYEQYF.

The chain has TRBV20-1 and TRBJ1-5, with 9 bases that match TRBD1. Germline V gene lookup returns CDR1 DFQATT and CDR2 SNEGSKA (reference sequence). This CDR3 region has 14 residues. The J segment lost 1 base and the V segment lost 5 bases, leaving 3 bases of the junction unmatched. The CDR3 spells CSALQGASNQPQHF. CDR3 coding DNA: TGCAGTGCTCTACAGGGGGCAAGCAATCAGCCCCAGCATTTT.

At least ten counts were recorded for this clonotype. This chain joins TRBV7-2 and TRBJ2-5; maybe TRBD2 (6 bases). Trimming took off 5 bases at V and 5 bases at J, with 18 bases between the two ends. The CDR3 covers 15 residues. Looked up from germline, CDR1 is SGHTA and CDR2 is FQGNSA. The CDR3 nucleotides are TGTGCCAGCAGCCTATGGGGGAGGTCCTTGGAGACCCAGTACTTC. This codes for CASSLWGRSLETQYF.

This chain joins TRBV20-1 and TRBJ2-2; 7 bases are a match to TRBD1. The CDR3 covers 14 residues. CDR1 is DFQATT, CDR2 SNEGSKA, per germline (reference sequence). V gave up 5 bases and J gave up 2 bases; unmatched junction bases: 5. The CDR3 region has the DNA TGCAGTGCTCGGCACAGGGGAAACACCGGGGAGCTGTTTTTT. Protein sequence: CSARHRGNTGELFF.

V usage is TRBV19 and J usage is TRBJ1-2; D might be TRBD1 (6 bases). CDR3 length: 13 residues. The germline CDR1 and CDR2 sequences are LNHDA and SQIVND (reference sequence). V lost 7 bases and J 6 bases, leaving 15 bases between the germline ends. CDR3 bases: TGTGCCAGTACCGAAAGGGGGTTCGATGGCTACACCTTC. Protein sequence: CASTERGFDGYTF.

There are many counts of this clonotype. The genes are TRBV6-2 or TRBV6-3 and TRBJ1-5; the D gene is possibly TRBD1 (5 bases). CDR3 length equals 12 residues. Germline V gene lookup returns CDR1 MNHEY and CDR2 SVGEGT. Trimming removed 6 bases from V and 9 bases from J, with 12 bases in between. The CDR3 here is CASSHRILPQHF. In DNA form, the CDR3 reads TGTGCCAGCAGCCACAGGATATTGCCCCAGCATTTT.

This chain joins TRBV24-1 and TRBJ1-2; the match to TRBD1 covers 7 bases. The CDR3 totals 17 residues. Germline loops: CDR1 KGHDR, CDR2 SFDVKD. Germline trimming cut 3 bases from V and 7 bases from J; bases unmatched to any gene: 16. The CDR3 DNA sequence: TGTGCCACCAGTGATCCGAGTGGGACAGAAACAGGCCCTGGCTACACCTTC. It yields the protein CATSDPSGTETGPGYTF.

This clonotype was recorded a few times. The chain uses TRBV4-3 and TRBJ2-7; maybe TRBD1 (6 bases). CDR1 and CDR2 (germline): LGHNA, YSLEER. The V end lost 2 bases, the J end lost 1 base, and 12 bases lay between the germline ends. This CDR3 is built from 15 residues. DNA for the CDR3: TGCGCCAGCAGCCAATTCAGGGGCCCTTCCTACGAGCAGTACTTC. Translated: CASSQFRGPSYEQYF.

There are a few counts of this clonotype. This CDR3 reads CASSLTSGRIYEQYF. CDR3 DNA sequence: TGTGCCAGCAGCCTTACTAGCGGGAGAATCTACGAGCAGTACTTC. The chain combines TRBV12-3 or TRBV12-4 with TRBJ2-7; 11 bases map to TRBD2. The CDR3 length is 15 residues. The trim removed 6 bases at V and 3 bases at J, leaving 7 bases unmatched.

This chain links TRBV5-1 with TRBJ2-1, with 7 bases fitting TRBD2. The CDR3 spans 15 residues. CDR1 and CDR2 from the germline V gene are SGHRS and YFSETQ. The J segment lost 4 bases and the V segment lost 4 bases, leaving 8 bases of the junction unmatched. In nucleotides, the CDR3 is TGCGCCAGCAGCCCCCGCGGGAGTCAGTACAATGAGCAGTTCTTC. This encodes CASSPRGSQYNEQFF.

Many counts were recorded for this clonotype. This chain uses TRBV6-1 with TRBJ1-1, with 12 bases fitting TRBD1. The CDR3 contains 15 residues. The V and J ends lost 7 bases and 5 bases, in that order; junction bases with no gene match: 8. Germline V lookup: CDR1 MNHNS, CDR2 SASEGT. The CDR3 spells CASIRDRGRWTEAFF. CDR3 DNA sequence: TGTGCCAGCATTCGGGACAGGGGGCGCTGGACTGAAGCTTTCTTT.

This clonotype was recorded a few times. The chain recombines TRBV14 with TRBJ2-2, with no clear D. The CDR3 length is 14 residues. Trimming removed 2 bases at V and 2 bases at J, with 6 bases between. Germline V gene data show CDR1 as SGHDN and CDR2 as FVKESK. The CDR3 DNA is TGTGCCAGCAGCCAAATGACTAACACCGGGGAGCTGTTTTTT. It encodes CASSQMTNTGELFF.

The rearrangement uses TRBV28 and TRBJ2-7; TRBD2 agrees at 14 bases. The germline CDR1 and CDR2 sequences are MDHEN and SYDVKM. The CDR3 is made up of 17 amino acids. Losses at the gene ends were 6 bases for V and 7 bases for J; bases not matched to a gene: 14. CDR3 nucleotide sequence: TGTGCCAGCAGCCGCCTTACGGGGACTAGCGGGAGTGGTGAGCAGTACTTC. Its translation: CASSRLTGTSGSGEQYF.

This clonotype was counted ten times or more. V is TRBV3-1 and J is TRBJ2-4, with D possibly being TRBD1 or TRBD2 (5 bases each). V was pared by 1 base and J by 6 bases, with 13 bases between. The length of the CDR3 is 15 residues. Germline loops: CDR1 LGHDT, CDR2 YNNKEL (reference sequence). CDR3 in DNA: TGTGCCAGCAGCCAAGGGGGGAGAGAAGCAAACATTCAGTACTTC. Translation: CASSQGGREANIQYF.

The rearrangement links TRBV19 to TRBJ2-7; possible D gene TRBD2, 7 bases. With 1 base removed from V and 2 bases from J, the gap between germline ends came to 12 bases. This CDR3 has 15 amino acids. Germline loops: CDR1 LNHDA, CDR2 SQIVND (reference sequence). CDR3 DNA sequence: TGTGCCAGTAGTATAGGCAGCGGGACACCCTACGAGCAGTACTTC. Translated, it gives CASSIGSGTPYEQYF. The full variable domain, with the rest looked up from reference TRBV19 and TRBJ2-7, is DGGITQSPKYLFRKEGQNVTLSCEQNLNHDAMYWYRQDPGQGLRLIYYSQIVNDFQKGDIAEGYSVSREKKESFPLTVTSAQKNPTAFYLCASSIGSGTPYEQYFGPGTRLTVT.

This clonotype was seen at least ten times. The chain has TRBV5-1 and TRBJ2-1; unclear D gene. Trimming pared 0 bases from V and 8 bases from J, leaving 6 bases between. The germline V gene has CDR1 SGHRS and CDR2 YFSETQ. The CDR3 has 12 residues. Here the CDR3 DNA reads TGCGCCAGCAGCTTGGTTGTCTATGAGCAGTTCTTC. Protein product: CASSLVVYEQFF.

This clonotype appeared many times. The gene calls are TRBV27 and TRBJ2-7, with TRBD1 matching over 8 bases. Germline trimming cut 5 bases from V and 6 bases from J; bases unmatched to any gene: 12. This CDR3 has 15 residues. CDR1 and CDR2 (germline): MNHEY, SMNVEV (reference sequence). CDR3 sequence reads: CASSATGTGHPEQYF. CDR3 DNA sequence: TGTGCCAGCAGTGCGACCGGGACAGGTCATCCCGAGCAGTACTTC.

This clonotype was detected many times. The chain has TRBV6-1 and TRBJ2-2, with D possibly being TRBD1 (6 bases). CDR1 is MNHNS, CDR2 SASEGT, per germline. V lost 9 bases, J lost 1 base, and 9 bases lay in between. This CDR3 is built from 13 residues. The CDR3 DNA reads as TGTGCCAGTGGACAGCGGAACACCGGGGAGCTGTTTTTT. Its protein is CASGQRNTGELFF.

This clonotype was observed many times. The chain combines TRBV18 with TRBJ2-1; 8 positions agree with TRBD2. Germline V gene data show CDR1 as KGHSH and CDR2 as LQKENI. V lost 2 bases, J lost 9 bases, and 12 bases stayed unmatched. The CDR3 covers 16 residues. The CDR3 DNA is TGTGCCAGCTCACCAAGCTCCTGGTCGGGAGGGGTTGAGCAGTTCTTC. It translates to CASSPSSWSGGVEQFF. The complete variable domain, with remaining parts taken from reference TRBV18 and TRBJ2-1, reads NAGVMQNPRHLVRRRGQEARLRCSPMKGHSHVYWYRQLPEEGLKFMVYLQKENIIDESGMPKERFSAEFPKEGPSILRIQQVVRGDSAAYFCASSPSSWSGGVEQFFGPGTRLTVL.

V gene TRBV24-1 combines with J gene TRBJ1-5, with D perhaps matching TRBD1 (5 bases). Trimming pared 6 bases from V and 5 bases from J, leaving 10 bases between. The CDR3 covers 13 residues. The germline gives CDR1 KGHDR, CDR2 SFDVKD. The CDR3 spells CATSYGGDQPQHF. CDR3 DNA sequence: TGTGCCACCAGTTATGGGGGAGATCAGCCCCAGCATTTT.

This clonotype was counted many times. The chain employs TRBV24-1 and TRBJ2-3; either TRBD1 or TRBD2 may fit D (5 bases each). Deletions cut 5 bases from V and 2 bases from J, with 19 bases between. The germline V gene has CDR1 KGHDR and CDR2 SFDVKD. This CDR3 spans 17 amino acids. The CDR3: CATSAPRDGSLTDTQYF. The DNA of the CDR3 is TGTGCCACCAGTGCTCCCCGGGACGGATCCCTCACAGATACGCAGTATTTT.

A note on this clonotype: The CDR3 ends on some other residue instead of the conserved phenylalanine or tryptophan, so this is likely a read error. The V gene is TRBV7-2, the J gene TRBJ2-1, with D hard to call. The length of the CDR3 is 14 residues. Germline CDR1 reads SGHTA; CDR2 reads FQGNSA. V was trimmed by 5 bases and J by 5 bases, leaving 13 bases between them. The CDR3 nucleotides are TGTGCCAGCAGCCAAGAAGGGCCTCACAATGAGCAGTTCTCC. Its translation is CASSQEGPHNEQFS.

At least ten counts were recorded for this clonotype. The chain employs TRBV18 and TRBJ2-1; D not certain. With 3 bases removed from V and 6 bases from J, the gap between germline ends came to 12 bases. CDR1 is KGHSH and CDR2 is LQKENI in the germline V gene. The CDR3 contains 14 residues. CDR3 DNA sequence: TGTGCCAGCTCACCCTCGCGATGGGGCAATGAGCAGTTCTTC. Encoded protein: CASSPSRWGNEQFF. The full variable domain, rest sourced from reference TRBV18 and TRBJ2-1, is NAGVMQNPRHLVRRRGQEARLRCSPMKGHSHVYWYRQLPEEGLKFMVYLQKENIIDESGMPKERFSAEFPKEGPSILRIQQVVRGDSAAYFCASSPSRWGNEQFFGPGTRLTVL.